These 30 T cell receptor beta chains were all obtained from the same sample, sequenced in a study of blood T cell dynamics during melanoma immunotherapy. Time point defined: pre-treatment baseline. TCRdb keeps only in-frame clones here, not all; method: immunoSEQ multiplex PCR. This repertoire shows roughly 9,700 clones, roughly nine tenths found once; its top ten account for about 9.4%. The source material was blood, sampled from a patient treated with checkpoint blockade. Receptors originate from a human donor with melanoma.

Regarding this clone: Other nucleotide sequences in the sample specify the same CDR3. The V call is TRBV5-1, the J call TRBJ1-1; TRBD1 agrees at 7 bases. Germline assignment: CDR1 SGHRS and CDR2 YFSETQ. There are 14 residues in the CDR3. J gave up 2 bases and V 0 bases, and 1 base lay outside the gene matches. The CDR3 reads CASSLGTGNTEAFF. The CDR3 DNA follows: TGCGCCAGCAGCTTGGGGACAGGTAACACTGAAGCTTTCTTT.

This rearrangement joins TRBV28 to TRBJ2-6; D possibly matches TRBD1 or TRBD2 (5 bases each). The CDR3 totals 17 residues. Deletions cut 5 bases from V and 0 bases from J, with 14 bases between. The germline CDR1 and CDR2 sequences are MDHEN and SYDVKM. CDR3 amino acids: CASSPRDGRSGANVLTF. The CDR3 DNA reads as TGTGCCAGCAGTCCCCGGGACGGGCGCTCTGGGGCCAACGTCCTGACTTTC.

The chain recombines TRBV2 with TRBJ2-1, with 16 bases matching TRBD2. The J segment lost 10 bases and the V segment lost 6 bases, leaving 6 bases of the junction unmatched. This CDR3 contains 15 residues. The germline V gene has CDR1 SNHLY and CDR2 FYNNEI. The CDR3 region is CASRGTSGRVGEQFF. DNA of the CDR3: TGTGCCAGCAGAGGGACTAGCGGGAGGGTGGGGGAGCAGTTCTTC.

This clone occurred once. This chain connects TRBV2 to TRBJ2-3; unclear D gene. The CDR3 contains 14 residues. The V end lost 6 bases, the J end lost 6 bases, and 16 bases lay between the germline ends. The germline V gene has CDR1 SNHLY and CDR2 FYNNEI. The CDR3 coding sequence is TGTGCCAGCAGACTCCATGGGTTTCAGGATACGCAGTATTTT. Amino acids: CASRLHGFQDTQYF.

V gene TRBV7-2 combines with J gene TRBJ1-6; 7 bases agree with TRBD1. The CDR3 is made up of 14 amino acids. J lost 7 bases, V lost 3 bases, and 3 bases had no gene match. Per the germline V gene, CDR1 is SGHTA and CDR2 is FQGNSA. CDR3 nucleotide sequence: TGTGCCAGCAGCTTTACAGGGGAGAATTCACCCCTCCACTTT. This gives the protein CASSFTGENSPLHF.

The chain couples TRBV6-5 to TRBJ2-1, with D unclear. This CDR3 has 13 residues. The germline V gene has CDR1 MNHEY and CDR2 SVGAGI. V was shortened by 8 bases and J by 4 bases, with 12 bases between the two germline ends. CDR3 bases: TGTGCCAGCGCTCGGGCATTATACAATGAGCAGTTCTTC. The encoded protein is CASARALYNEQFF.

The chain has TRBV6-6 and TRBJ1-6, with 9 bases lining up with TRBD1. CDR1 is MNHNY, CDR2 SVGAGI, per germline (reference sequence). Trimming removed 6 bases from V and 6 bases from J; junction bases left unmatched: 6. The CDR3 covers 15 residues. The CDR3 nucleotides read TGTGCCAGCAGGCCCCGGGACAGGGTTAATTCACCCCTCCACTTT. It encodes CASRPRDRVNSPLHF.

The gene calls are TRBV6-1 and TRBJ2-2, with D unclear. There are 11 residues in the CDR3. V dropped 6 bases and J dropped 6 bases, with 5 bases sitting between them. Germline assignment: CDR1 MNHNS and CDR2 SASEGT. In DNA, the CDR3 is TGTGCCAGCAGCCCGGCCGGGGAGCTGTTTTTT. Its translation: CASSPAGELFF.

The V call is TRBV28, the J call TRBJ1-3, with 10 bases aligning to TRBD1. This CDR3 has 17 amino acids. Germline CDR1 and CDR2: MDHEN and SYDVKM. V lost 7 bases to trimming and J lost 1 base; unmatched junction nucleotides: 10. The CDR3 DNA is TGTGCCAGCATCGGGGGGGGACAGGGGTGGTCTGGAAACACCATATATTTT. Protein product: CASIGGGQGWSGNTIYF.

This chain connects TRBV6-1 to TRBJ2-7; D may be TRBD2 (5 bases). V gave up 2 bases and J gave up 2 bases, with 16 bases separating them. The germline V gene has CDR1 MNHNS and CDR2 SASEGT. The CDR3 totals 16 residues. CDR3: CASSELPTRVTYEQYF. DNA of the CDR3: TGTGCCAGCAGTGAATTGCCTACGCGGGTAACCTACGAGCAGTACTTC.

The chain combines TRBV5-6 with TRBJ2-3, with 7 bases lining up with TRBD1. CDR1 and CDR2 from the germline V gene are SGHDT and YYEEEE. With V trimmed by 1 base and J by 5 bases, 4 bases remained unmatched. This CDR3 contains 14 residues. The CDR3 sequence: CASSLRQGKDTQYF. The DNA of the CDR3 is TGTGCCAGCAGCTTGAGACAGGGAAAAGATACGCAGTATTTT.

The chain couples TRBV6-5 to TRBJ2-7; 12 bases map to TRBD2. The CDR3 length is 16 residues. Germline CDR1 and CDR2: MNHEY and SVGAGI. Trimming at V came to 2 bases and at J to 2 bases, leaving 4 bases not matched to a gene. The CDR3 here is CASSYALAGGPYEQYF. CDR3 nucleotide sequence: TGTGCCAGCAGTTACGCCCTAGCGGGGGGGCCCTACGAGCAGTACTTC.

This clone has only one observation. This chain links TRBV27 with TRBJ2-1; TRBD1 agrees at 7 bases. With V trimmed by 3 bases and J by 4 bases, 3 bases remained unmatched. Per germline, CDR1 MNHEY and CDR2 SMNVEV (reference sequence). The CDR3 consists of 14 residues. CDR3 loop: CASSFRTGYNEQFF. CDR3 DNA: TGTGCCAGCAGTTTCCGGACAGGTTACAATGAGCAGTTCTTC.

This rearrangement joins TRBV19 to TRBJ1-5; 8 bases match TRBD1. The CDR3 has 17 residues. Germline-derived CDR1 and CDR2 are LNHDA and SQIVND (reference sequence). The V segment lost 3 bases and the J segment 7 bases; nucleotides outside the gene matches: 14. The CDR3 spells CASSMEQGALARQPQHF. The CDR3 DNA is TGTGCCAGTAGTATGGAGCAGGGGGCCCTAGCGAGGCAGCCCCAGCATTTT.

The chain carries TRBV19 and TRBJ2-2; 12 nucleotides agree with TRBD1. CDR1 LNHDA and CDR2 SQIVND come from the germline V gene (reference sequence). V dropped 5 bases and J dropped 5; count of bases not matched to a gene: 9. This CDR3 contains 17 residues. CDR3 region: CASSHRDRGRGTGELFF. As DNA, the CDR3 is TGTGCCAGTAGTCACCGGGACAGGGGGCGAGGGACCGGGGAGCTGTTTTTT.

This chain connects TRBV19 to TRBJ1-3; no definite D call. In germline, CDR1 is LNHDA, CDR2 SQIVND (reference sequence). V shed 4 bases and J shed 0 bases, with 10 bases lying between them. This CDR3 spans 15 amino acids. DNA of the CDR3: TGTGCCAGTAGTAGTAATCTTGGCTCTGGAAACACCATATATTTT. It is translated as CASSSNLGSGNTIYF.

The chain couples TRBV11-2 to TRBJ2-1; D is perhaps TRBD1 (5 bases). The CDR3 has 17 residues. V lost 4 bases, J lost 2 bases, and 18 bases lay in between. Germline V gives CDR1 SGHAT, CDR2 FQNNGV. CDR3 protein: CASSYGALRTTYNEQFF. DNA of the CDR3: TGTGCCAGCAGCTATGGGGCCTTACGAACTACCTACAATGAGCAGTTCTTC.

The rearrangement links TRBV28 to TRBJ2-1, with 14 bases lining up with TRBD2. V lost 3 bases and J lost 10; bases outside the gene matches: 17. This CDR3 comprises 19 residues. The germline V gene encodes CDR1 MDHEN and CDR2 SYDVKM. CDR3 region: CASSFFGVLGTSGSWEQFF. The CDR3 DNA follows: TGTGCCAGCAGTTTTTTCGGTGTGTTAGGGACTAGCGGGAGTTGGGAGCAGTTCTTC.

The chain employs TRBV10-2 and TRBJ2-3, with 7 bases lining up with TRBD2. The V gene end was trimmed by 6 bases and the J gene end by 0 bases; junction bases not matched to a gene: 3. The CDR3 sequence is 14 residues long. Germline-derived CDR1 and CDR2 are WSHSY and SAAADI. CDR3: CASRILASTDTQYF. CDR3 in DNA: TGCGCCAGCAGAATACTAGCGAGCACAGATACGCAGTATTTT.

The chain employs TRBV19 and TRBJ2-7; no reliable D call. The germline gives CDR1 LNHDA, CDR2 SQIVND (reference sequence). V was trimmed by 4 bases and J by 2 bases, leaving 9 bases between them. This CDR3 has 13 residues. The chain's CDR3 is CASSNPPTYEQYF. CDR3 bases: TGTGCCAGTAGTAACCCTCCTACCTACGAGCAGTACTTC.

This sequence joins TRBV3-1 (or the pseudogene TRBV3-2) and TRBJ2-7, with D possibly TRBD2 on 5 matching bases. Looked up from germline, CDR1 is LGHDT and CDR2 is YNNKEL (reference sequence). This CDR3 region has 8 residues. Trimming removed 11 bases at V and 9 bases at J, with 8 bases between. CDR3 protein: CARGGQYF. The CDR3 DNA is TGTGCCCGAGGAGGGCAGTACTTC.

This clone was observed a few times. The chain joins TRBV10-3 to TRBJ1-5; tentatively, D is TRBD1 (6 bases). The CDR3 runs 14 residues. Trimming cost V 4 bases and J 9 bases, with 16 bases left between them. The germline CDR1 and CDR2 sequences are ENHRY and SYGVKD. The CDR3 sequence is CAISADGLGAPQHF. CDR3 coding DNA: TGTGCCATCAGTGCCGACGGCCTGGGGGCGCCCCAGCATTTT.

This clone was seen once. V is TRBV5-4 and J is TRBJ1-1; D gene ambiguous. Germline CDR1 reads SGHNT; CDR2 reads YYREEE (reference sequence). The V end lost 2 bases, the J end lost 1 base, and 9 bases lay between the germline ends. This CDR3 has 14 amino acids. The CDR3 here is CASSLDGRNTEAFF. The CDR3 DNA reads as TGTGCCAGCAGCTTAGACGGACGGAACACTGAAGCTTTCTTT.

The genes are TRBV2 and TRBJ1-1; D is uncertain. There are 14 residues in the CDR3. Germline loops: CDR1 SNHLY, CDR2 FYNNEI. V was trimmed by 6 bases and J by 1 base, leaving 12 bases between them. The CDR3 reads CASSVPEGNTEAFF. In nucleotides, the CDR3 is TGTGCCAGCAGCGTGCCAGAGGGGAACACTGAAGCTTTCTTT.

This rearrangement joins TRBV6-1 to TRBJ1-2; 9 nucleotides agree with TRBD1. V shed 5 bases and J 6 bases; nucleotides not matched to a gene: 7. Germline-derived CDR1 and CDR2 are MNHNS and SASEGT. The length of the CDR3 is 14 residues. CDR3 DNA sequence: TGTGCCAGCAGTCCATGGACAGGGGAGCATGGCTACACCTTC. Translation gives CASSPWTGEHGYTF.

This rearrangement joins TRBV10-3 to TRBJ2-7; D may be TRBD1 (5 bases). V lost 6 bases and J 3 bases, leaving 9 bases between the germline ends. The CDR3 runs to 12 residues. The V gene's germline CDR1 is ENHRY and CDR2 SYGVKD. The DNA for the CDR3 is TGTGCCATCAGCACAGGAGTCTACGAGCAGTACTTC. It specifies CAISTGVYEQYF.

This clone was counted a few times. The rearrangement joins TRBV7-9 to TRBJ1-1; TRBD1 matches 7 bases. The V segment lost 3 bases and the J segment 0 bases; nucleotides outside the gene matches: 10. The germline gives CDR1 SEHNR, CDR2 FQNEAQ (reference sequence). CDR3 size: 17 residues. CDR3 sequence: CASSFLTGSPLNTEAFF. CDR3 nucleotides: TGTGCCAGCAGCTTTTTGACAGGGTCTCCTTTGAACACTGAAGCTTTCTTT.

The V call is TRBV6-4, the J call TRBJ1-6, with D perhaps TRBD1 (6 bases). The germline CDR1 and CDR2 sequences are MRHNA and SNTAGT. There are 15 residues in the CDR3. V shed 6 bases and J shed 7 bases, with 16 bases lying between them. The DNA of the CDR3 is TGTGCCAGCAGATCAACAGGGCTAAGGAATTCACCCCTCCACTTT. Amino acids: CASRSTGLRNSPLHF.

The rearrangement links TRBV5-4 to TRBJ2-5; TRBD1 might be the D (5 bases). The J call could be wrong; TRBJ2-7 is a better fit for the DNA end. Germline values: CDR1 SGHNT, CDR2 YYREEE (reference sequence). The CDR3 is made up of 14 amino acids. CDR3 sequence: CASSLRGSPGEQYF. In DNA form, the CDR3 reads TGTGCCAGCAGCTTGAGGGGTTCCCCAGGCGAGCAGTACTTC.

The chain couples TRBV5-1 to TRBJ2-7, with 8 bases that match TRBD2. The V gene end was trimmed by 0 bases and the J gene end by 2 bases; junction bases not matched to a gene: 7. The CDR3 has 16 residues. The V gene's germline CDR1 is SGHRS and CDR2 YFSETQ. As DNA, the CDR3 is TGCGCCAGCAGCTTGGGGGGGAGCGGGAGTACCTACGAGCAGTACTTC. Its protein is CASSLGGSGSTYEQYF.